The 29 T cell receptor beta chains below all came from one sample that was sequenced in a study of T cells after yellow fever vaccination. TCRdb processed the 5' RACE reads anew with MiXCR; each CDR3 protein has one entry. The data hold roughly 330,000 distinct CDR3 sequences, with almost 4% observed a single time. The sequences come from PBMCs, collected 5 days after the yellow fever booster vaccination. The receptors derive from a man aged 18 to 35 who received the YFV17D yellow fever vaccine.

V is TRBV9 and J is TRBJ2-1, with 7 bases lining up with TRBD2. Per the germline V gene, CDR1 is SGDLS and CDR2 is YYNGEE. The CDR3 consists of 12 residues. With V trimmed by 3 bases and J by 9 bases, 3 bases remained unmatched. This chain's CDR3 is CASSGGGPEQFF. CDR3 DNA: TGTGCCAGCAGCGGGGGAGGGCCTGAGCAGTTCTTC.

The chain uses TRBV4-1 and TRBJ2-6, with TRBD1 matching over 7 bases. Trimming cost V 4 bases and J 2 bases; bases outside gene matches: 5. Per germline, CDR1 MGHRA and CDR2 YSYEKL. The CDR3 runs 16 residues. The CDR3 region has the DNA TGCGCCAGCAGCCCCCAGAGGGGGCCTGGGGCCAACGTCCTGACTTTC. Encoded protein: CASSPQRGPGANVLTF.

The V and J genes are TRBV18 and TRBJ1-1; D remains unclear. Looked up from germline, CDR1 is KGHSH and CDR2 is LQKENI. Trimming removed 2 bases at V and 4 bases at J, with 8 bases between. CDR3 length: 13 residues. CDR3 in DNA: TGTGCCAGCTCACCAGGGGTGAGCACTGAAGCTTTCTTT. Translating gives CASSPGVSTEAFF.

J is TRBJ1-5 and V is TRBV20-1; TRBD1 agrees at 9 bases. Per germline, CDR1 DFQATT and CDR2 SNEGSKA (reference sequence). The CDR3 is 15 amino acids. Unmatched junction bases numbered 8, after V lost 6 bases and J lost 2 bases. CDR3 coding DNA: TGCAGTGCCTACGGGACAGGGAAGGGCAATCAGCCCCAGCATTTT. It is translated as CSAYGTGKGNQPQHF.

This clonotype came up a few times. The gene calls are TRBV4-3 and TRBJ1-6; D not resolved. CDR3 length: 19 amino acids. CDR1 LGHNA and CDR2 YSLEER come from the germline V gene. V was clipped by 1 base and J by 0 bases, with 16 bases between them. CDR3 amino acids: CASSQGVIGLSSYNSPLHF. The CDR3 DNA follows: TGCGCCAGCAGCCAAGGTGTGATTGGATTGAGCTCCTATAATTCACCCCTCCACTTT.

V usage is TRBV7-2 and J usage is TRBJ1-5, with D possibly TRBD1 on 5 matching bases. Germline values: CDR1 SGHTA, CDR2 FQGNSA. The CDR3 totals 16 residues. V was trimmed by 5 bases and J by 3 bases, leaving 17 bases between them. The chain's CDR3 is CASSLGVAGNNQPQHF. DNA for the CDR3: TGTGCCAGCAGCCTAGGGGTCGCGGGTAACAATCAGCCCCAGCATTTT.

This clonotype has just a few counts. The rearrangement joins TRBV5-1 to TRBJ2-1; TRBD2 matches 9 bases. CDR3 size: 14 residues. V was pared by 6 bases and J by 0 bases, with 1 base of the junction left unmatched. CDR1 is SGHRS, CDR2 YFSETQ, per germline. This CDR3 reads CASTSGDSYNEQFF. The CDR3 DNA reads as TGCGCCAGCACTAGCGGGGACTCCTACAATGAGCAGTTCTTC.

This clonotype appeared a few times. CDR3 sequence (DNA): TGCACTGCGGGCGGAGGAGACTATGGCTACACCTTC. It encodes CTAGGGDYGYTF. V and J are TRBV20-1 and TRBJ1-2; no clear D. The CDR3 totals 12 residues. The germline V gene has CDR1 DFQATT and CDR2 SNEGSKA (reference sequence).

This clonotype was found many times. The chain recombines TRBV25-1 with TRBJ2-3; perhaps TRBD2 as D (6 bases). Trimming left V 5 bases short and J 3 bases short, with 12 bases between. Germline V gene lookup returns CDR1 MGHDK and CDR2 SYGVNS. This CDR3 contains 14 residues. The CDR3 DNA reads TGTGCCAGCAGTCCGGGACTCCGAACAGATACGCAGTATTTT. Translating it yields CASSPGLRTDTQYF.

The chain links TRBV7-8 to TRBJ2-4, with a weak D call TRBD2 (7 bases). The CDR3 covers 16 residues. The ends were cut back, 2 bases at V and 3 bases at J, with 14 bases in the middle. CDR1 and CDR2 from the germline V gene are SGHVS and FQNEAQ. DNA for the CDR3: TGTGCCAGCAGCTTAAACAGGGAGGGCGGCAAAAACATTCAGTACTTC. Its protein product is CASSLNREGGKNIQYF.

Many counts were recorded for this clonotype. The CDR3 spells CASSSGADEQYF. CDR3 in DNA: TGTGCCAGCAGTTCCGGGGCGGACGAGCAGTACTTC. The chain recombines TRBV12-3 or TRBV12-4 with TRBJ2-7; D possibly uses TRBD1 or TRBD2 (5 bases each). V was cut by 4 bases and J by 5 bases, with 9 bases left in between. The CDR3 has 12 residues.

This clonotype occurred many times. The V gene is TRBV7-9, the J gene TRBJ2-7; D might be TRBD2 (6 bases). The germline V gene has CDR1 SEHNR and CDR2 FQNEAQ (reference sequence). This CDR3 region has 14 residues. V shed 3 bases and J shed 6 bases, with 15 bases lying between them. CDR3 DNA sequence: TGTGCCAGCAGCTTGGCGGGGCCTATTAGCGAGCAGTACTTC. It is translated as CASSLAGPISEQYF. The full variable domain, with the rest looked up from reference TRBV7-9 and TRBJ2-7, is DTGVSQNPRHKITKRGQNVTFRCDPISEHNRLYWYRQTLGQGPEFLTYFQNEAQLEKSRLLSDRFSAERPKGSFSTLEIQRTEQGDSAMYLCASSLAGPISEQYFGPGTRLTVT.

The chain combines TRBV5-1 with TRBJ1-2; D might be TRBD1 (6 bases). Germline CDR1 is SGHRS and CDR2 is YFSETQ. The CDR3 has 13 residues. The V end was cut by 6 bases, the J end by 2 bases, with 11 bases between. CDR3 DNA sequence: TGCGCCAGCACCTGGGGGCTGAACTATGGCTACACCTTC. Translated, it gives CASTWGLNYGYTF.

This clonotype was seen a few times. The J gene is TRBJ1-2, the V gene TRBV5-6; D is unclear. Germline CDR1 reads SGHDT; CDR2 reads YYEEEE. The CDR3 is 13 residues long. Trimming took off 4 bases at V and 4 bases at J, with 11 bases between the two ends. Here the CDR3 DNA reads TGTGCCAGCAGCATCGGACGTCCCTATGGCTACACCTTC. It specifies CASSIGRPYGYTF.

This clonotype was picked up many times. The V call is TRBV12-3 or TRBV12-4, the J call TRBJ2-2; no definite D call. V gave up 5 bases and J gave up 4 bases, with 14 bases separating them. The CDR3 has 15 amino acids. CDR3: CASSKADRVTGELFF. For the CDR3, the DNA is TGTGCCAGCAGTAAAGCAGATAGGGTCACCGGGGAGCTGTTTTTT.

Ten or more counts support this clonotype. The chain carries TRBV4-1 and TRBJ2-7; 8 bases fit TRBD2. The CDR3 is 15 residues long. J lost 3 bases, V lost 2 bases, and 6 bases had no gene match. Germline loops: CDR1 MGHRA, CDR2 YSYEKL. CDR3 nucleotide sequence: TGCGCCAGCAGCCAATGGTGGCGGGGGGTCTACGAGCAGTACTTC. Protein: CASSQWWRGVYEQYF.

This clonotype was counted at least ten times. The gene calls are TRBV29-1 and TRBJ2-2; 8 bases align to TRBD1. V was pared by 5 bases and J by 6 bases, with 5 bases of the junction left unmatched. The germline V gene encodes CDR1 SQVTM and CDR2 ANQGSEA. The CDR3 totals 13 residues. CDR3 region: CSVSTGGAGELFF. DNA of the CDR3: TGCAGCGTTTCTACAGGGGGAGCCGGGGAGCTGTTTTTT.

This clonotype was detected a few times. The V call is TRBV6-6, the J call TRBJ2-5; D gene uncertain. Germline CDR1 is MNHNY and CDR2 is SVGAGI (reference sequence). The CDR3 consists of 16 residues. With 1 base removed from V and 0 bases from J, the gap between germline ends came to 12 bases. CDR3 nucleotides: TGTGCCAGCAGTTACTACCAGACCCGGTACCAAGAGACCCAGTACTTC. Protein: CASSYYQTRYQETQYF.

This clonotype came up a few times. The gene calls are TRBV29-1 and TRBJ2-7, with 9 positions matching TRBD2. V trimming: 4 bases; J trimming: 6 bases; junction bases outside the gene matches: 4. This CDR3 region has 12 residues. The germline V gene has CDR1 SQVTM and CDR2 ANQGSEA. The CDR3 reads CSVVAGGPEQYF. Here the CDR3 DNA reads TGCAGCGTTGTTGCGGGGGGGCCCGAGCAGTACTTC.

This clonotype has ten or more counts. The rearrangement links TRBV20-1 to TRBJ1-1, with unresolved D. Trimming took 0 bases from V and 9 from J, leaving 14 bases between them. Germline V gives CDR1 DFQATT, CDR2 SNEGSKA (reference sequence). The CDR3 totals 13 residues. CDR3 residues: CSARDSVFSKAFF. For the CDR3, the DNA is TGCAGTGCTAGAGACTCAGTCTTCTCTAAAGCTTTCTTT.

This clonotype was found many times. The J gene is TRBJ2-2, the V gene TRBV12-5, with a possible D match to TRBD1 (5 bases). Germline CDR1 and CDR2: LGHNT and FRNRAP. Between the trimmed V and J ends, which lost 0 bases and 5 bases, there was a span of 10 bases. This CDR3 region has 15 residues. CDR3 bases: TGTGCTAGTGGTTTGGTACTGCAGGGTACCGGGGAGCTGTTTTTT. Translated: CASGLVLQGTGELFF. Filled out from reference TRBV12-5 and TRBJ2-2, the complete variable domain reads DARVTQTPRHKVTEMGQEVTMRCQPILGHNTVFWYRQTMMQGLELLAYFRNRAPLDDSGMPKDRFSAEMPDATLATLKIQPSEPRDSAVYFCASGLVLQGTGELFFGEGSRLTVL.

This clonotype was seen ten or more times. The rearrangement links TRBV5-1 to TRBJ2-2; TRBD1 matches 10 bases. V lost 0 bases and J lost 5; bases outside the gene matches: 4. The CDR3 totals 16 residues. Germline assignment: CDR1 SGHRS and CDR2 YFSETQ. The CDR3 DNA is TGCGCCAGCAGCTTGGAGGGACAGGGGTTAACCGGGGAGCTGTTTTTT. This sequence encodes CASSLEGQGLTGELFF.

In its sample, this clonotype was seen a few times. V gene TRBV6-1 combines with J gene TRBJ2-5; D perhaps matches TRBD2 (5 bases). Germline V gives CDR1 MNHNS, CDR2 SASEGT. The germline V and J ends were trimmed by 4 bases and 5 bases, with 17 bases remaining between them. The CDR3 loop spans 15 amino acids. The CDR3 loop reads CASSAWTGWSETQYF. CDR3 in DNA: TGTGCCAGCAGTGCGTGGACGGGGTGGTCGGAGACCCAGTACTTC.

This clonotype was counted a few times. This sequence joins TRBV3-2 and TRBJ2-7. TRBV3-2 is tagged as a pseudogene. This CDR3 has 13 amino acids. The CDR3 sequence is CASSKDGTYEQYF. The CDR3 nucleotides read TGTGCCAGCAGCAAGGACGGAACCTACGAGCAGTACTTC.

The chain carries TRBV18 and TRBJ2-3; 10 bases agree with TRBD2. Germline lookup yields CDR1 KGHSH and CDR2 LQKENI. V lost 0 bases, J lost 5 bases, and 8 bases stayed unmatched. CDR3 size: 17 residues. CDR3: CASSPPSLAGAGDTQYF. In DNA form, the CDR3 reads TGTGCCAGCTCACCACCAAGTCTAGCGGGGGCAGGAGATACGCAGTATTTT.

This chain's CDR3 is CASRMTGGTVQETQYF. CDR3 in DNA: TGTGCCAGCCGAATGACCGGGGGGACAGTGCAAGAGACCCAGTACTTC. V usage is TRBV2 and J usage is TRBJ2-5; D is tentatively TRBD1 or TRBD2 (7 bases each). Germline CDR1 and CDR2: SNHLY and FYNNEI. CDR3 length: 16 residues. V was clipped by 8 bases and J by 2 bases, with 21 bases between them.

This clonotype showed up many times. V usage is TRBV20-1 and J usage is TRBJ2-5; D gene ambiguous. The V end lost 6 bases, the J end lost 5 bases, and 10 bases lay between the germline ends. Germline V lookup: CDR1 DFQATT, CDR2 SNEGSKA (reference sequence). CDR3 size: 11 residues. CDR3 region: CSARMGETQYF. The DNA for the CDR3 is TGCAGTGCGCGTATGGGGGAGACCCAGTACTTC.

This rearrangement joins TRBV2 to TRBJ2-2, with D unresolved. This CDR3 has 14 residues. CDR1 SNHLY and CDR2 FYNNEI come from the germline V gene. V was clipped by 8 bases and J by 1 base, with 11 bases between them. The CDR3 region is CASRQALNTGELFF. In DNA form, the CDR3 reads TGTGCCAGCCGGCAGGCTTTGAACACCGGGGAGCTGTTTTTT.

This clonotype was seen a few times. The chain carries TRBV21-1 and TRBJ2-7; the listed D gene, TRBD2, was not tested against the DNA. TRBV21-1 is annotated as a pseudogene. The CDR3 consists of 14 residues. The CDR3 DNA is TGTGCCAGCACCCAGCAGCGGGGACCCAACGAGCAGTACTTC. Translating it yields CASTQQRGPNEQYF.